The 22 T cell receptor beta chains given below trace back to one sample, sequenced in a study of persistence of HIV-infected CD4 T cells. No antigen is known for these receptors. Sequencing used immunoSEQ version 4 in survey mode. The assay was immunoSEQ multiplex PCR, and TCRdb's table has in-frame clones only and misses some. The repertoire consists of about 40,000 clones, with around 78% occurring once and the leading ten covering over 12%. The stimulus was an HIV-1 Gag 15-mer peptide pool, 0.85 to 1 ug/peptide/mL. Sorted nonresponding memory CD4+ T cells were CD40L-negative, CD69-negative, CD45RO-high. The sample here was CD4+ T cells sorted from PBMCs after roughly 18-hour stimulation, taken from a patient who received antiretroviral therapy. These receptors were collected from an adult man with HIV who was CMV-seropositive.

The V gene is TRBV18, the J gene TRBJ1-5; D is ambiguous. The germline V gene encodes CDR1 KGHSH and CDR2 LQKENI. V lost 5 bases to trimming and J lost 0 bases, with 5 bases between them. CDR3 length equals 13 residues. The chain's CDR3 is CASSADSNQPQHF. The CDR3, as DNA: TGTGCCAGCTCAGCCGATAGCAATCAGCCCCAGCATTTT.

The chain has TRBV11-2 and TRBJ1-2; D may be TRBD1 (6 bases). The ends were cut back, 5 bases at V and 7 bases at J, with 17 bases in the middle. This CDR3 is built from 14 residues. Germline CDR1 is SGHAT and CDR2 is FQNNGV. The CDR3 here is CASSAKTGLGGYTF. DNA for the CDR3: TGTGCCAGCAGCGCCAAAACAGGGCTCGGTGGCTACACCTTC.

For the CDR3, the DNA is TGTGCCTGGAGGGCCTACGGGGGACAGTCTGTTCGGGGCTACACCTTC. Protein product: CAWRAYGGQSVRGYTF. This chain joins TRBV30 and TRBJ1-2, with 7 nucleotides matching TRBD1. Germline V lookup: CDR1 GTSNPN, CDR2 SVGIG (reference sequence). J lost 8 bases, V lost 3 bases, and 18 bases had no gene match. CDR3 length equals 16 residues.

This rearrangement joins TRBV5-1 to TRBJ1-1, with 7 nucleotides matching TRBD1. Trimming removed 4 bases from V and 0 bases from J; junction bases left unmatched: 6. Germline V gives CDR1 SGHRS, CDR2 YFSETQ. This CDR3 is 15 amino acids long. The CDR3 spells CASSLGDRVNTEAFF. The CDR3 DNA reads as TGCGCCAGCAGCCTAGGGGACAGAGTGAACACTGAAGCTTTCTTT.

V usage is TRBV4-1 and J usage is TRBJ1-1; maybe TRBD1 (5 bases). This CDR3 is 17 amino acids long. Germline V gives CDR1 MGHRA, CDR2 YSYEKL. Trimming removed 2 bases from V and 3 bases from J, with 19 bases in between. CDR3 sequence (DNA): TGCGCCAGCAGCCAAATAGGGGAGGGAATGTGGGACACTGAAGCTTTCTTT. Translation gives CASSQIGEGMWDTEAFF.

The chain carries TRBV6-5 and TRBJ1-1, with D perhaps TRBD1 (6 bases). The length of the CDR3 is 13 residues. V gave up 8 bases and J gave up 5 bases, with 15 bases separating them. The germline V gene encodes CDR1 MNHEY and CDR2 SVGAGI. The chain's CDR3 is CASRGGGQTEAFF. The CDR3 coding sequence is TGTGCCAGCCGGGGAGGGGGGCAGACTGAAGCTTTCTTT.

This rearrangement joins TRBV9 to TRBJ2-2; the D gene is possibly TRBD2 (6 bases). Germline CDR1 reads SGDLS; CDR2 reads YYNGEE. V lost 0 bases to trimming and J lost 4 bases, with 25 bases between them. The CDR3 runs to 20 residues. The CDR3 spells CASSVEGDWRGSKLTGELFF. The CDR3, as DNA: TGTGCCAGCAGCGTAGAAGGGGACTGGAGGGGAAGTAAACTCACCGGGGAGCTGTTTTTT.

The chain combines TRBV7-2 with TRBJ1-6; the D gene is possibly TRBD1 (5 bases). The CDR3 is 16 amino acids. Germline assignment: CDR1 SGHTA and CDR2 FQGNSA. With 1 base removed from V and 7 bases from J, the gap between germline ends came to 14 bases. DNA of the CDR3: TGTGCCAGCAGCTTAGTTCCCGGGACTGCAAATTCACCCCTCCACTTT. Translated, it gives CASSLVPGTANSPLHF.

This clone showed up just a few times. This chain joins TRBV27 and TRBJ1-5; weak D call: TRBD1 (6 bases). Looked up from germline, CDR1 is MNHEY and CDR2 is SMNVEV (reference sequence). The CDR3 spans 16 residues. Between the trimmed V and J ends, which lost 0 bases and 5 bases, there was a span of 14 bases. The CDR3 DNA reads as TGTGCCAGCAGTTTATCGTGGGGTCGGGGGCATCAGCCCCAGCATTTT. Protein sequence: CASSLSWGRGHQPQHF.

The CDR3 protein is CASSWGQGASEQFF. CDR3 nucleotide sequence: TGTGCCAGCAGCTGGGGACAGGGGGCCAGTGAGCAGTTCTTC. V is TRBV5-6 and J is TRBJ2-1; 12 bases line up with TRBD1. The CDR3 runs 14 residues. Germline assignment: CDR1 SGHDT and CDR2 YYEEEE. J gave up 9 bases and V 3 bases, and 4 bases lay outside the gene matches.

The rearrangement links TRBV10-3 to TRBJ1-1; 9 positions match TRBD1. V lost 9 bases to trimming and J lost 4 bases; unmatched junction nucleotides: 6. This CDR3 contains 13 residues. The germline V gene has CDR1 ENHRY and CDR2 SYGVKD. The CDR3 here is CAISTGGFTEAFF. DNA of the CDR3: TGTGCCATTTCGACAGGGGGTTTCACTGAAGCTTTCTTT.

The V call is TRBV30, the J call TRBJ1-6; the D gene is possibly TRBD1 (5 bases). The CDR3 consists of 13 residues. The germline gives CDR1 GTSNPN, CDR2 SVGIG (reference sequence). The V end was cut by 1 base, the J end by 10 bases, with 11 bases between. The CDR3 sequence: CAWSGGGGSPLHF. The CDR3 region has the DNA TGTGCCTGGAGTGGTGGGGGTGGCTCACCCCTCCACTTT.

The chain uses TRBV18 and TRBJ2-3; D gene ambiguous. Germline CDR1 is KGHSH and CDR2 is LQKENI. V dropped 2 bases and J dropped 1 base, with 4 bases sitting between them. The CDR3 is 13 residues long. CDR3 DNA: TGTGCCAGCTCACCAGCCCGCACAGATACGCAGTATTTT. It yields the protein CASSPARTDTQYF.

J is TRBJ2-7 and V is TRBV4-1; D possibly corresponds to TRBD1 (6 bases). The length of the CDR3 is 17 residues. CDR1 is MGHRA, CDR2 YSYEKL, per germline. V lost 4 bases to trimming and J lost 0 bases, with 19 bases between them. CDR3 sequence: CASSPKPGEKGSYEQYF. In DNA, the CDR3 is TGCGCCAGCAGCCCAAAGCCAGGGGAAAAAGGCTCCTACGAGCAGTACTTC.

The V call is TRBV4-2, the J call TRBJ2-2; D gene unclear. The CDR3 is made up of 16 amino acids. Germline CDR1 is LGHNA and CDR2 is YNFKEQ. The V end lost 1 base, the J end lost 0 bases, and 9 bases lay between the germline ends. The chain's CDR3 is CASSQADSTNTGELFF. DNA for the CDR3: TGTGCCAGCAGCCAAGCCGACTCGACGAACACCGGGGAGCTGTTTTTT.

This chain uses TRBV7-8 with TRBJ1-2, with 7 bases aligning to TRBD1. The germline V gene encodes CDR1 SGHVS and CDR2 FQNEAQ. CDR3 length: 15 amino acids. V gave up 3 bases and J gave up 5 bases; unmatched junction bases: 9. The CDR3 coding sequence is TGTGCCAGCAGCTTGGGTCGGCAGGGGGGGTATGGCTACACCTTC. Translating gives CASSLGRQGGYGYTF.

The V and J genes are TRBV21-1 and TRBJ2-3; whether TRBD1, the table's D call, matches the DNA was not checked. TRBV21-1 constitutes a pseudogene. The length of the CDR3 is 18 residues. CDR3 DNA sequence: TGTGCCAGCAGCAAAGTTTGGCAGGGTGTACTGTTGGCAGATACGCAGTATTTT. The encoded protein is CASSKVWQGVLLADTQYF.

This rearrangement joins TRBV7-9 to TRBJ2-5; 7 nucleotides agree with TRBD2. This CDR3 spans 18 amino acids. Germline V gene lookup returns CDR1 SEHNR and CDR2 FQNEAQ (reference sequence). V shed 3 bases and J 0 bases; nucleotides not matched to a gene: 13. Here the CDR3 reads CASSFGLAVRTYQETQYF. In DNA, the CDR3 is TGTGCCAGCAGCTTTGGGCTAGCGGTTAGAACGTACCAAGAGACCCAGTACTTC. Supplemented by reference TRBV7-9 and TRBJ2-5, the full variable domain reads DTGVSQNPRHKITKRGQNVTFRCDPISEHNRLYWYRQTLGQGPEFLTYFQNEAQLEKSRLLSDRFSAERPKGSFSTLEIQRTEQGDSAMYLCASSFGLAVRTYQETQYFGPGTRLLVL.

Written as DNA, the CDR3 is TGTGCCAGCAGACCGGCAGGGGGCCCCCAGGGTGAGCAGTTCTTC. Its protein is CASRPAGGPQGEQFF. The V gene is TRBV7-3, the J gene TRBJ2-1, with 8 bases matching TRBD1. CDR3 length equals 15 residues. V was pared by 6 bases and J by 9 bases, with 13 bases of the junction left unmatched. CDR1 and CDR2 from the germline V gene are SGHTA and FQGTGA.

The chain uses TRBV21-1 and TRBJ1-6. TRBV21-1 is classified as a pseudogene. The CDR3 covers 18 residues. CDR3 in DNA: TGTGCCAGCAGCAAAGCGCTTTTGGGATGGGGGGGTACGACACCCCTCCACTTT. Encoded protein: CASSKALLGWGGTTPLHF.

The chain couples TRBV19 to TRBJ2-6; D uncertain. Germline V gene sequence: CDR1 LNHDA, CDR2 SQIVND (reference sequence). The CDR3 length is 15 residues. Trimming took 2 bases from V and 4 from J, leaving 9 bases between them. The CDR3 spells CASSIKMSGANVLTF. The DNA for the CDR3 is TGTGCCAGTAGTATAAAGATGTCCGGGGCCAACGTCCTGACTTTC.

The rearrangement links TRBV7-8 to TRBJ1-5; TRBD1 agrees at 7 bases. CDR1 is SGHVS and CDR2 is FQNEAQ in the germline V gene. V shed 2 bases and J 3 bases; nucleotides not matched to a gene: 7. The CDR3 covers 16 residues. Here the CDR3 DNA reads TGTGCCAGCAGCTTAACAGGGGAGGTTCTCAATCAGCCCCAGCATTTT. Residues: CASSLTGEVLNQPQHF.